This T cell receptor beta chain was sequenced in a study of response to subunit inactivated influenza vaccine. Germline V lookup: CDR1 SGHTA, CDR2 FQGNSA. This CDR3 is built from 17 residues. The V and J ends lost 1 base and 6 bases, in that order; junction bases with no gene match: 10. This clonotype was seen ten or more times. TCRdb used MiXCR to reprocess the RT-PCR reads, holding one entry per CDR3 protein. The table includes roughly 500,000 distinct CDR3 sequences, about 25% detected once. Sequencing used CD4+ T cells sorted from PBMCs, obtained approximately 5 days after vaccination. The TCR sequence derives from a middle-aged man who received an inactivated influenza vaccine. This chain links TRBV7-2 with TRBJ2-1, with TRBD1 matching 9 bases. The DNA of the CDR3 is TGTGCCAGCAGCTTAGGGATTGCGGGACAGGGTGGCAATGAGCAGTTCTTC. Protein product: CASSLGIAGQGGNEQFF.